This T cell receptor (beta chain) was captured in a study of T cell responses to AZD1222 COVID-19 vaccine. The study's findings and limits: Without day 14 samples, only post-peak T cell repertoires were studied. Regions 160-218 and 743-854 dominated among vaccine-associated CD4 TCRs spanning spike.

Libraries were prepared by immunoSEQ multiplex PCR; TCRdb keeps only in-frame clonotypes and omits some of them. Here the sample spans about 85,000 clones, around 90% being singletons. This CDR3 has 19 amino acids. Losses at the gene ends were 4 bases for V and 0 bases for J; bases not matched to a gene: 11. Per the germline V gene, CDR1 is LGHNA and CDR2 is YNFKEQ. This clone was observed once. Its target is unknown. The chain has TRBV4-2 and TRBJ2-7, with 14 bases fitting TRBD2. The specimen was peripheral blood, collected on day 0 of AZD1222 vaccination. The clonotype originates from an adult in good health. The chain's CDR3 is CASSPGLAGGSFSSYEQYF. The CDR3, as DNA: TGTGCCAGCAGCCCCGGACTAGCGGGAGGCTCTTTTAGCTCCTACGAGCAGTACTTC.